These 23 T cell receptor beta chains originate from one sample sequenced in a study of cytomegalovirus exposure and HLA in healthy donors. It was with 60 Vbeta and 13 Jbeta primers that the PCR ran. The protocol was immunoSEQ multiplex PCR, while the TCRdb copy is restricted to in-frame clones and leaves out a portion. The table includes about 140,000 clones, more than 70% detected once. The sample taken for sequencing was PBMCs. The receptors derive from a woman in her thirties or forties in good health and CMV-seronegative.

The chain joins TRBV28 to TRBJ2-5; a weak D match, TRBD1 (6 bases). The CDR3 totals 17 residues. Per the germline V gene, CDR1 is MDHEN and CDR2 is SYDVKM. Trimming pared 3 bases from V and 0 bases from J, leaving 17 bases between. This CDR3 is CASSFSPRGHNQETQYF. The CDR3 DNA is TGTGCCAGCAGTTTTTCCCCCAGGGGACACAACCAAGAGACCCAGTACTTC.

This clone was found once. The rearrangement links TRBV7-9 to TRBJ1-2; D is unresolved. The CDR3 totals 14 residues. Trimming took off 0 bases at V and 6 bases at J, with 11 bases between the two ends. CDR1 is SEHNR, CDR2 FQNEAQ, per germline (reference sequence). CDR3 in amino acids: CASSLAQPDNGYTF. In DNA form, the CDR3 reads TGTGCCAGCAGCTTAGCGCAGCCTGACAATGGCTACACCTTC.

This clone turned up a few times. Additional DNA sequences in this sample encode the identical CDR3. The chain links TRBV18 to TRBJ1-5; no definite D call. Germline V gives CDR1 KGHSH, CDR2 LQKENI. The CDR3 loop spans 13 amino acids. V was trimmed by 3 bases and J by 1 base, leaving 4 bases between them. The CDR3 DNA reads as TGTGCCAGCTCACCGGGCAGCAATCAGCCCCAGCATTTT. This translates into CASSPGSNQPQHF.

This clone was found a few times. J is TRBJ1-4 and V is TRBV27; D may be TRBD1 (6 bases). V was trimmed by 7 bases and J by 4 bases, leaving 13 bases between them. The germline V gene encodes CDR1 MNHEY and CDR2 SMNVEV (reference sequence). The CDR3 sequence is 14 residues long. This chain's CDR3 is CASKARGYNEKLFF. The CDR3, as DNA: TGTGCCAGCAAGGCGAGGGGGTATAATGAAAAACTGTTTTTT.

The V call is TRBV25-1, the J call TRBJ2-7; 9 bases fit TRBD1. V shed 0 bases, J shed 5 bases, and the junction held 5 bases outside the gene matches. This CDR3 region has 15 residues. Germline V gene sequence: CDR1 MGHDK, CDR2 SYGVNS. CDR3 region: CASSEYGTGSNEQYF. Here the CDR3 DNA reads TGTGCCAGCAGTGAATACGGGACAGGGTCAAACGAGCAGTACTTC.

V is TRBV7-6 and J is TRBJ2-3; the match to TRBD2 covers 12 bases. Germline trimming cut 5 bases from V and 0 bases from J; bases unmatched to any gene: 6. CDR3 size: 17 residues. Germline assignment: CDR1 SGHVS and CDR2 FNYEAQ. CDR3 DNA sequence: TGTGCCAGCAGCCCGGGACTAGCGGGCAGGAGCACAGATACGCAGTATTTT. Encoded protein: CASSPGLAGRSTDTQYF.

The CDR3 is CASLYPSGATGDTQYF. CDR3 in DNA: TGTGCCAGCCTTTATCCTAGCGGGGCTACGGGGGATACGCAGTATTTT. The J gene is TRBJ2-3, the V gene TRBV5-8; TRBD2 aligns across 9 bases. Germline V gives CDR1 SGHTS, CDR2 YDEGEE. V gave up 7 bases and J gave up 6 bases; unmatched junction bases: 15. The CDR3 is 16 amino acids.

The V and J genes are TRBV11-1 and TRBJ1-2; the D is unclear. V was trimmed by 5 bases and J by 5 bases, leaving 18 bases between them. The CDR3 is 15 amino acids. CDR1 and CDR2 (germline): SGHAT, FQDESV (reference sequence). The CDR3 coding sequence is TGTGCCAGCAGCCCTCGCACCACGGAGAAGTATGGCTACACCTTC. Its protein product is CASSPRTTEKYGYTF.

Of note for this clone: At one end the junction does not follow the germline gene, possibly because of a read error. The chain couples TRBV7-9 to TRBJ2-7; maybe TRBD2 (6 bases). The CDR3 contains 17 residues. Germline assignment: CDR1 SEHNR and CDR2 FQNEAQ (reference sequence). The CDR3: CSSSSGASLDGTYEQYF. The CDR3 nucleotides read TGTTCCAGCAGCTCGGGAGCGTCTTTGGACGGAACCTACGAGCAGTACTTC. Full variable domain (outside the CDR3, taken from reference TRBV7-9 and TRBJ2-7): DTGVSQNPRHKITKRGQNVTFRCDPISEHNRLYWYRQTLGQGPEFLTYFQNEAQLEKSRLLSDRFSAERPKGSFSTLEIQRTEQGDSAMYLCSSSSGASLDGTYEQYFGPGTRLTVT.

The J gene is TRBJ1-2, the V gene TRBV2; TRBD1 is a possible D gene (6 bases). Trimming took off 3 bases at V and 5 bases at J, with 16 bases between the two ends. This CDR3 has 15 residues. Germline lookup yields CDR1 SNHLY and CDR2 FYNNEI. The CDR3 sequence: CASSDVPEGEYGYTF. CDR3 bases: TGTGCCAGCAGTGATGTCCCCGAGGGGGAGTATGGCTACACCTTC.

This clone appeared once. This sequence joins TRBV4-1 and TRBJ2-5, with D possibly being TRBD1 (6 bases). The CDR3 runs to 17 residues. V was cut by 3 bases and J by 2 bases, with 19 bases left in between. CDR1 and CDR2 from the germline V gene are MGHRA and YSYEKL. The CDR3: CASSHLDGGLEQETQYF. DNA for the CDR3: TGCGCCAGCAGCCACTTGGATGGGGGCTTAGAGCAAGAGACCCAGTACTTC.

The chain employs TRBV7-9 and TRBJ1-1, with 7 bases matching TRBD1. The J segment lost 5 bases and the V segment lost 4 bases, leaving 7 bases of the junction unmatched. CDR3 length equals 14 residues. Germline V gene sequence: CDR1 SEHNR, CDR2 FQNEAQ (reference sequence). CDR3 region: CASSSIGGGTEAFF. In DNA form, the CDR3 reads TGTGCCAGCAGCTCAATAGGGGGCGGTACTGAAGCTTTCTTT.

This chain connects TRBV9 to TRBJ2-7, with D possibly TRBD2 on 5 matching bases. This CDR3 comprises 18 residues. Trimming stripped 0 bases from V and 0 bases from J, with 19 bases between. Germline V gene data show CDR1 as SGDLS and CDR2 as YYNGEE. The CDR3 bases are TGTGCCAGCAGCGTAGGCGCCCTGAGGACTTCAAGCTCCTACGAGCAGTACTTC. This translates into CASSVGALRTSSSYEQYF.

The chain couples TRBV4-1 to TRBJ1-1; weak D call: TRBD1 (5 bases). Germline lookup yields CDR1 MGHRA and CDR2 YSYEKL. The ends were cut back, 0 bases at V and 1 base at J, with 12 bases in the middle. This CDR3 has 16 amino acids. The DNA of the CDR3 is TGCGCCAGCAGCCAAGAGGGGGGGGTCGGGAACACTGAAGCTTTCTTT. This translates into CASSQEGGVGNTEAFF.

The chain is built from TRBV5-1 and TRBJ1-2; 10 bases agree with TRBD1. The germline CDR1 and CDR2 sequences are SGHRS and YFSETQ. This CDR3 region has 14 residues. V trimming: 4 bases; J trimming: 5 bases; junction bases outside the gene matches: 5. The CDR3 DNA sequence: TGCGCCAGCAGCCTAGGACAGGGGGGATATGGCTACACCTTC. It is translated as CASSLGQGGYGYTF.

This clone was counted only a few times. The J gene is TRBJ2-6, the V gene TRBV13; D remains unclear. The CDR3 is made up of 14 amino acids. The V gene's germline CDR1 is PRHDT and CDR2 FYEKMQ (reference sequence). V was clipped by 5 bases and J by 0 bases, with 5 bases between them. The CDR3 nucleotides read TGTGCCAGCAGCCCAGTCTCTGGGGCCAACGTCCTGACTTTC. Its protein product is CASSPVSGANVLTF. Full variable domain (remainder filled in from reference TRBV13 and TRBJ2-6): AAGVIQSPRHLIKEKRETATLKCYPIPRHDTVYWYQQGPGQDPQFLISFYEKMQSDKGSIPDRFSAQQFSDYHSELNMSSLELGDSALYFCASSPVSGANVLTFGAGSRLTVL.

This clone was seen a single time. The rearrangement joins TRBV27 to TRBJ1-2; 7 nucleotides match TRBD1. V was clipped by 3 bases and J by 7 bases; unmatched bases: 14. CDR1 is MNHEY, CDR2 SMNVEV, per germline (reference sequence). The CDR3 runs to 16 residues. The CDR3 loop reads CASSFSLTAQGVGYTF. CDR3 coding DNA: TGTGCCAGCAGTTTTTCATTGACCGCTCAGGGGGTTGGCTACACCTTC.

V is TRBV15 and J is TRBJ2-7, with a tentative D call TRBD1 (6 bases). V was pared by 5 bases and J by 1 base, with 15 bases between. The V gene's germline CDR1 is LNHNV and CDR2 YYDKDF (reference sequence). The CDR3 is made up of 15 amino acids. The CDR3 protein is CATSQTGHTSYEQYF. In DNA form, the CDR3 reads TGTGCCACCAGCCAAACGGGACATACATCCTACGAGCAGTACTTC.

The chain joins TRBV27 to TRBJ2-1; tentative D call: TRBD1 (5 bases). Germline CDR1 MNHEY, CDR2 SMNVEV (reference sequence). The V end was cut by 3 bases, the J end by 3 bases, with 12 bases between. This CDR3 has 15 amino acids. CDR3 DNA: TGTGCCAGCAGTTTGCGGCAGGGTGGCTACAATGAGCAGTTCTTC. Residues: CASSLRQGGYNEQFF.

This clone was picked up one time. The chain joins TRBV7-6 to TRBJ2-7; 9 bases align to TRBD2. The J segment lost 2 bases and the V segment lost 1 base, leaving 3 bases of the junction unmatched. Germline V gene sequence: CDR1 SGHVS, CDR2 FNYEAQ. The CDR3 contains 15 residues. The CDR3 nucleotides are TGTGCCAGCAGCTTAGGTAGCGGGAGAGCCTACGAGCAGTACTTC. It yields the protein CASSLGSGRAYEQYF. Full variable domain (rest looked up from reference TRBV7-6 and TRBJ2-7): GAGVSQSPRYKVTKRGQDVALRCDPISGHVSLYWYRQALGQGPEFLTYFNYEAQQDKSGLPNDRFSAERPEGSISTLTIQRTEQRDSAMYRCASSLGSGRAYEQYFGPGTRLTVT.

The chain joins TRBV18 to TRBJ2-5; 8 bases align to TRBD1. The germline gives CDR1 KGHSH, CDR2 LQKENI. This CDR3 is 14 amino acids long. Trimming cost V 2 bases and J 4 bases; bases outside gene matches: 3. In nucleotides, the CDR3 is TGTGCCAGCTCACCAACCGGGACAGGAGAGACCCAGTACTTC. Its translation is CASSPTGTGETQYF.

The chain uses TRBV6-4 and TRBJ1-5, with 9 bases identical to TRBD1. The germline V gene encodes CDR1 MRHNA and CDR2 SNTAGT. The CDR3 loop spans 15 amino acids. With V trimmed by 6 bases and J by 7 bases, 10 bases remained unmatched. CDR3 DNA sequence: TGTGCCAGCAGCCCGGGACAGGGTGAAGGGCAGCCCCAGCATTTT. It encodes CASSPGQGEGQPQHF.

V and J are TRBV28 and TRBJ2-1, with 10 bases lining up with TRBD2. The CDR3 has 15 amino acids. Per the germline V gene, CDR1 is MDHEN and CDR2 is SYDVKM. V lost 6 bases, J lost 2 bases, and 4 bases stayed unmatched. The CDR3 DNA reads TGTGCCAGCAGCCCCCTAGCGGGGGCCTACAATGAGCAGTTCTTC. It yields the protein CASSPLAGAYNEQFF.